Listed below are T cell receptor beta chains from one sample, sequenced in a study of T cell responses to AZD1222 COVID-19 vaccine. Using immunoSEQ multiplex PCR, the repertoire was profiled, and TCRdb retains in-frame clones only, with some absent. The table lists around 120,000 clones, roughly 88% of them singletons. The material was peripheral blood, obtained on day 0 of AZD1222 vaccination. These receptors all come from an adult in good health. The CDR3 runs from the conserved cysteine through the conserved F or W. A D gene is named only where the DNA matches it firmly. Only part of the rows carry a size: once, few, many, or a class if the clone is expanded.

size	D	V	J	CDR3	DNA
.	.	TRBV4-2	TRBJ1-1	CASSQDNVPTEAFF	TGTGCCAGCAGCCAAGATAACGTACCCACTGAAGCTTTCTTT
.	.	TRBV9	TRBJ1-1	CASSPRNGVGDTEAFF	TGTGCCAGCAGTCCTAGAAATGGTGTGGGGGACACTGAAGCTTTCTTT
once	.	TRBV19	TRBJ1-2	CASRSQGSYGYTF	TGTGCCAGTAGGAGTCAGGGAAGCTATGGCTACACCTTC
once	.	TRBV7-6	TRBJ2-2	CASSLGVGMFF	TGTGCCAGCAGCTTAGGGGTCGGGATGTTTTTT
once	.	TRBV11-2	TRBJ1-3	CASSLGGNTIYF	TGTGCCAGCAGCTTAGGGGGAAACACCATATATTTT
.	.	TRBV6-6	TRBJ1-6	CASTETGFNSPLHF	TGTGCCAGCACCGAAACAGGGTTTAATTCACCCCTCCACTTT
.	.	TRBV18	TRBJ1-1	CASSDQGRGNTEAFF	TGTGCCAGCTCAGATCAGGGAAGGGGGAACACTGAAGCTTTCTTT
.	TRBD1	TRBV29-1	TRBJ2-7	CSAGTGWDEQYF	TGCAGCGCCGGGACAGGGTGGGACGAGCAGTACTTC
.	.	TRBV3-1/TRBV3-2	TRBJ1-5	CASSQATFQPQHF	TGTGCCAGCAGCCAAGCCACGTTTCAGCCCCAGCATTTT
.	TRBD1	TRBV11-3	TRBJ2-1	CASSQDRGREQFF	TGTGCCAGCAGCCAAGACAGGGGCCGGGAGCAGTTCTTC